The 31 T cell receptor beta chains presented below share a single source sample, sequenced in a study of blood T cell repertoires in COVID-19. TCRdb's table, derived via immunoSEQ multiplex PCR, lists solely in-frame clones and lacks some. This table has about 400,000 clones, around 90% appearing once. Material: peripheral blood. All receptors derive from a middle-aged man with acute or convalescent COVID-19.

This clone was detected once. V gene TRBV7-8 combines with J gene TRBJ1-4; 7 positions agree with TRBD1. CDR1 and CDR2 from the germline V gene are SGHVS and FQNEAQ. The CDR3 is 16 residues long. Unmatched junction bases numbered 4, after V lost 1 base and J lost 2 bases. The CDR3 loop reads CASSLEGAQTNEKLFF. CDR3 DNA: TGTGCCAGCAGCTTAGAGGGGGCGCAGACTAATGAAAAACTGTTTTTT.

In this sample, this clone turned up a few times. The chain combines TRBV19 with TRBJ1-5, with D possibly being TRBD1 (5 bases). Germline assignment: CDR1 LNHDA and CDR2 SQIVND (reference sequence). V dropped 6 bases and J dropped 1 base, with 7 bases sitting between them. The CDR3 is 13 amino acids. The CDR3 region has the DNA TGTGCCAGTAGCAGGGCAAGCAATCAGCCCCAGCATTTT. This codes for CASSRASNQPQHF.

This clone was counted between two and nine times. The chain joins TRBV5-1 to TRBJ1-2, with no clear D. CDR3 size: 14 residues. Trimming took off 1 base at V and 7 bases at J, with 14 bases between the two ends. The V gene's germline CDR1 is SGHRS and CDR2 YFSETQ. In DNA, the CDR3 is TGCGCCAGCAGCTTGCTACCAGGATCGCGTGGCTACACCTTC. Translating it yields CASSLLPGSRGYTF.

V gene TRBV29-1 combines with J gene TRBJ1-1; 7 positions match TRBD1. The trim removed 7 bases at V and 3 bases at J, leaving 5 bases unmatched. The CDR3 spans 12 residues. Germline V lookup: CDR1 SQVTM, CDR2 ANQGSEA. The CDR3 DNA is TGCAGCGGTCGACAGGGCTACACTGAAGCTTTCTTT. Protein product: CSGRQGYTEAFF.

A few counts support this clone. V usage is TRBV11-1 and J usage is TRBJ2-2; the D gene is possibly TRBD1 (6 bases). Germline V CDR1 and CDR2: SGHAT, FQDESV (reference sequence). The CDR3 spans 15 residues. With 5 bases removed from V and 4 bases from J, the gap between germline ends came to 14 bases. CDR3 nucleotide sequence: TGTGCCAGCAGCCCCCTTACAGGGCCCACCGGGGAGCTGTTTTTT. This encodes CASSPLTGPTGELFF.

J is TRBJ2-7 and V is TRBV9; 7 nucleotides align to TRBD1. CDR1 SGDLS and CDR2 YYNGEE come from the germline V gene. This CDR3 spans 15 amino acids. V shed 0 bases and J 3 bases; nucleotides not matched to a gene: 6. CDR3 region: CASSVDQGVGYEQYF. CDR3 bases: TGTGCCAGCAGCGTAGATCAGGGGGTGGGCTACGAGCAGTACTTC.

This clone showed up just once. This chain uses TRBV30 with TRBJ1-2; 7 bases fit TRBD1. The trim removed 6 bases at V and 3 bases at J, leaving 16 bases unmatched. Germline CDR1 GTSNPN, CDR2 SVGIG (reference sequence). The CDR3 is made up of 16 amino acids. CDR3 protein: CACPDGGQRGDYGYTF. The CDR3 region has the DNA TGTGCCTGCCCTGACGGGGGACAGCGTGGGGACTATGGCTACACCTTC.

The rearrangement links TRBV4-3 to TRBJ2-7; D remains unclear. Trimming took 0 bases from V and 6 from J, leaving 12 bases between them. Germline V gives CDR1 LGHNA, CDR2 YSLEER. CDR3 length equals 14 residues. CDR3: CASSQDQEVTEQYF. CDR3 coding DNA: TGCGCCAGCAGCCAAGATCAGGAAGTAACCGAGCAGTACTTC.

The chain uses TRBV9 and TRBJ1-5; a possible D gene is TRBD1 (5 bases). The germline gives CDR1 SGDLS, CDR2 YYNGEE. The CDR3 extends over 14 amino acids. Trimming took off 0 bases at V and 7 bases at J, with 11 bases between the two ends. CDR3 amino acids: CASSVDGEGQPQHF. Here the CDR3 DNA reads TGTGCCAGCAGCGTAGACGGGGAGGGGCAGCCCCAGCATTTT.

The V call is TRBV5-4, the J call TRBJ2-5, with 12 bases that match TRBD2. Germline V gene lookup returns CDR1 SGHNT and CDR2 YYREEE (reference sequence). The CDR3 is made up of 16 amino acids. V trimming: 4 bases; J trimming: 0 bases; junction bases outside the gene matches: 4. CDR3 amino acids: CASSPGLAGYQETQYF. The DNA of the CDR3 is TGTGCCAGCAGCCCCGGACTAGCGGGGTACCAAGAGACCCAGTACTTC. Full variable domain (missing parts from reference TRBV5-4 and TRBJ2-5): ETGVTQSPTHLIKTRGQQVTLRCSSQSGHNTVSWYQQALGQGPQFIFQYYREEENGRGNFPPRFSGLQFPNYSSELNVNALELDDSALYLCASSPGLAGYQETQYFGPGTRLLVL.

The J gene is TRBJ2-7, the V gene TRBV7-9; 10 positions agree with TRBD1. With V trimmed by 5 bases and J by 3 bases, 4 bases remained unmatched. This CDR3 has 14 amino acids. Germline loops: CDR1 SEHNR, CDR2 FQNEAQ (reference sequence). DNA of the CDR3: TGTGCCAGCAGCAGACGGACAGGGGGCTACGAGCAGTACTTC. This encodes CASSRRTGGYEQYF.

V is TRBV2 and J is TRBJ2-7; a weak D match, TRBD2 (5 bases). V gave up 1 base and J gave up 6 bases, with 13 bases separating them. Looked up from germline, CDR1 is SNHLY and CDR2 is FYNNEI. This CDR3 region has 14 residues. This CDR3 is CASSEGELASEQYF. Written as DNA, the CDR3 is TGTGCCAGCAGTGAAGGGGAGTTGGCAAGCGAGCAGTACTTC. Variable domain in full (rest from reference TRBV2 and TRBJ2-7): EPEVTQTPSHQVTQMGQEVILRCVPISNHLYFYWYRQILGQKVEFLVSFYNNEISEKSEIFDDQFSVERPDGSNFTLKIRSTKLEDSAMYFCASSEGELASEQYFGPGTRLTVT.

About this clone: The sample holds other DNA sequences that translate to the same CDR3. The rearrangement uses TRBV27 and TRBJ1-1; D is possibly TRBD1 (6 bases). V lost 2 bases, J lost 4 bases, and 11 bases lay in between. The germline gives CDR1 MNHEY, CDR2 SMNVEV (reference sequence). The CDR3 loop spans 14 amino acids. The CDR3 here is CASSLARGGTEAFF. In DNA form, the CDR3 reads TGTGCCAGCAGTTTAGCGAGGGGGGGCACTGAAGCTTTCTTT.

The J gene is TRBJ1-1, the V gene TRBV18, with 10 bases that match TRBD1. Unmatched junction bases numbered 9, after V lost 3 bases and J lost 5 bases. The CDR3 totals 16 residues. Looked up from germline, CDR1 is KGHSH and CDR2 is LQKENI. CDR3 coding DNA: TGTGCCAGCTCACCCCAACCGACAGGGGGCTTTACTGAAGCTTTCTTT. Amino acids: CASSPQPTGGFTEAFF.

This clone was seen a single time. The chain carries TRBV4-2 and TRBJ1-1; TRBD1 matches 7 bases. Germline V CDR1 and CDR2: LGHNA, YNFKEQ. This CDR3 is 16 amino acids long. V dropped 0 bases and J dropped 4; count of bases not matched to a gene: 8. The CDR3 is CASSQDKARGSTEAFF. The CDR3 DNA follows: TGTGCCAGCAGCCAAGATAAAGCCAGGGGGAGCACTGAAGCTTTCTTT.

The rearrangement links TRBV4-3 to TRBJ2-5; 13 bases match TRBD2. This CDR3 contains 17 residues. The ends lost 8 bases at V and 2 bases at J; junction bases unmatched: 11. Germline CDR1 is LGHNA and CDR2 is YSLEER. The CDR3 loop reads CASSLGLLAGGQETQYF. CDR3 DNA sequence: TGCGCCAGCTCGCTGGGTTTACTAGCGGGGGGGCAAGAGACCCAGTACTTC.

This sequence joins TRBV19 and TRBJ2-5; possibly TRBD1 for D (5 bases). The germline gives CDR1 LNHDA, CDR2 SQIVND (reference sequence). The CDR3 has 15 amino acids. The ends were cut back, 1 base at V and 0 bases at J, with 9 bases in the middle. The CDR3, as DNA: TGTGCCAGTAGTATAGGCCCAGGGAACCAAGAGACCCAGTACTTC. Its translation is CASSIGPGNQETQYF.

The CDR3 protein is CASSLGDYNEQFF. CDR3 in DNA: TGTGCCAGCAGTTTGGGCGACTACAATGAGCAGTTCTTC. The V call is TRBV28, the J call TRBJ2-1, with no clear D. Trimming pared 3 bases from V and 3 bases from J, leaving 6 bases between. CDR3 size: 13 residues. Germline V gene lookup returns CDR1 MDHEN and CDR2 SYDVKM. Supplemented by reference TRBV28 and TRBJ2-1, the full variable domain reads DVKVTQSSRYLVKRTGEKVFLECVQDMDHENMFWYRQDPGLGLRLIYFSYDVKMKEKGDIPEGYSVSREKKERFSLILESASTNQTSMYLCASSLGDYNEQFFGPGTRLTVL.

The chain is built from TRBV19 and TRBJ2-5, with TRBD2 matching over 10 bases. The CDR3 runs to 17 residues. The V and J ends lost 3 bases and 5 bases, in that order; junction bases with no gene match: 12. The germline CDR1 and CDR2 sequences are LNHDA and SQIVND (reference sequence). The CDR3 DNA reads TGTGCCAGTAGTATTGGGCTAGCGGGGGACCTGGCGGAGACCCAGTACTTC. Translating it yields CASSIGLAGDLAETQYF. The full variable domain, in which reference TRBV19 and TRBJ2-5 provide the parts outside the CDR3, is DGGITQSPKYLFRKEGQNVTLSCEQNLNHDAMYWYRQDPGQGLRLIYYSQIVNDFQKGDIAEGYSVSREKKESFPLTVTSAQKNPTAFYLCASSIGLAGDLAETQYFGPGTRLLVL.

V and J are TRBV21-1 and TRBJ1-3. TRBV21-1 is annotated as a pseudogene. This CDR3 is built from 14 residues. As DNA, the CDR3 is TGTGCCAGCAGCAAAGAACTGCTTGGAAACACCATATATTTT. Its translation: CASSKELLGNTIYF.

V and J are TRBV27 and TRBJ1-6; 9 nucleotides align to TRBD1. In germline, CDR1 is MNHEY, CDR2 SMNVEV (reference sequence). J lost 1 base, V lost 6 bases, and 19 bases had no gene match. The CDR3 is 21 residues long. The CDR3 loop reads CASRSMGGGQGQRSYNSPLHF. The CDR3 region has the DNA TGTGCCAGCAGGTCCATGGGGGGGGGACAGGGACAGCGTTCCTATAATTCACCCCTCCACTTT.

The chain employs TRBV10-3 and TRBJ2-3, with D uncertain. The CDR3 runs 14 residues. Per germline, CDR1 ENHRY and CDR2 SYGVKD. The germline V and J ends were trimmed by 5 bases and 1 base, with 10 bases remaining between them. CDR3 sequence (DNA): TGTGCCATCAGTCCCAAGTCGGGCACAGATACGCAGTATTTT. Translating gives CAISPKSGTDTQYF.

A remark on this clone: The sample holds other DNA sequences that translate to the same CDR3. This chain connects TRBV19 to TRBJ1-1; D is uncertain. The V gene's germline CDR1 is LNHDA and CDR2 SQIVND (reference sequence). Trimming shortened V by 6 bases and J by 0 bases, and 8 bases separated the two germline ends. The CDR3 contains 13 residues. Here the CDR3 reads CASSSGLNTEAFF. DNA of the CDR3: TGTGCCAGTAGCAGCGGATTGAACACTGAAGCTTTCTTT.

The chain couples TRBV9 to TRBJ1-6; D unclear. Germline values: CDR1 SGDLS, CDR2 YYNGEE. The CDR3 runs 16 residues. The germline V and J ends were trimmed by 3 bases and 9 bases, with 19 bases remaining between them. The CDR3 sequence: CASSARLTPEGSPLHF. In nucleotides, the CDR3 is TGTGCCAGCAGCGCGCGACTGACACCTGAGGGTTCACCCCTCCACTTT.

V usage is TRBV5-1 and J usage is TRBJ1-2; maybe TRBD1 (5 bases). The CDR3 is 15 amino acids. V shed 1 base and J shed 8 bases, with 18 bases lying between them. Germline CDR1 and CDR2: SGHRS and YFSETQ. This chain's CDR3 is CASSLSQGSFSGYTF. The CDR3 region has the DNA TGCGCCAGCAGCTTGTCTCAGGGAAGTTTTTCCGGCTACACCTTC.

The V call is TRBV7-9, the J call TRBJ1-2; 10 bases line up with TRBD1. This CDR3 has 17 residues. The germline V gene encodes CDR1 SEHNR and CDR2 FQNEAQ (reference sequence). Germline trimming cut 1 base from V and 4 bases from J; bases unmatched to any gene: 9. CDR3 region: CASSLDRGTGERYGYTF. As DNA, the CDR3 is TGTGCCAGCAGCTTAGATAGAGGGACAGGGGAACGCTATGGCTACACCTTC.

V gene TRBV7-9 combines with J gene TRBJ1-6; 12 bases are shared with TRBD1. V lost 5 bases and J lost 6; bases outside the gene matches: 8. CDR1 is SEHNR, CDR2 FQNEAQ, per germline (reference sequence). The CDR3 length is 17 residues. The chain's CDR3 is CASSAGTGGEGNSPLHF. The CDR3 DNA sequence: TGTGCCAGCAGCGCCGGGACAGGGGGCGAAGGTAATTCACCCCTCCACTTT.

This clone was seen just once. Other nucleotide sequences in the sample specify the same CDR3. The chain joins TRBV9 to TRBJ2-1, with D possibly TRBD1 on 5 matching bases. This CDR3 is built from 13 residues. CDR1 is SGDLS, CDR2 YYNGEE, per germline. V lost 0 bases and J lost 7, with 8 bases in between. DNA for the CDR3: TGTGCCAGCAGCGTAGGAAGGGGTAATGAGCAGTTCTTC. The encoded protein is CASSVGRGNEQFF. The full variable domain, rest sourced from reference TRBV9 and TRBJ2-1, is DSGVTQTPKHLITATGQRVTLRCSPRSGDLSVYWYQQSLDQGLQFLIQYYNGEERAKGNILERFSAQQFPDLHSELNLSSLELGDSALYFCASSVGRGNEQFFGPGTRLTVL.

The V call is TRBV18, the J call TRBJ1-4; 8 bases fit TRBD1. CDR3 length: 15 residues. In germline, CDR1 is KGHSH, CDR2 LQKENI. With 1 base clipped from V and 4 bases from J, the junction kept 2 bases outside the gene matches. CDR3 in amino acids: CASSPRGQVNEKLFF. CDR3 in DNA: TGTGCCAGCTCACCACGGGGACAGGTTAATGAAAAACTGTTTTTT. Full variable domain (outside the CDR3, taken from reference TRBV18 and TRBJ1-4): NAGVMQNPRHLVRRRGQEARLRCSPMKGHSHVYWYRQLPEEGLKFMVYLQKENIIDESGMPKERFSAEFPKEGPSILRIQQVVRGDSAAYFCASSPRGQVNEKLFFGSGTQLSVL.

This clone has a count of ten or more. The J gene is TRBJ1-3, the V gene TRBV3-1 (or the pseudogene TRBV3-2); 9 nucleotides align to TRBD1. With 3 bases clipped from V and 2 bases from J, the junction kept 8 bases outside the gene matches. The CDR3 sequence is 17 residues long. Germline values: CDR1 LGHDT, CDR2 YNNKEL (reference sequence). The CDR3 protein is CASSQGPGQGAGNTIYF. The CDR3 nucleotides are TGTGCCAGCAGCCAGGGTCCGGGACAGGGTGCTGGAAACACCATATATTTT.

The V call is TRBV3-1 (or the pseudogene TRBV3-2), the J call TRBJ1-1, with 7 nucleotides matching TRBD1. Germline CDR1 is LGHDT and CDR2 is YNNKEL (reference sequence). The CDR3 is 13 amino acids. V was clipped by 6 bases and J by 5 bases; unmatched bases: 6. CDR3 region: CASSEGGLTEAFF. The CDR3 DNA reads as TGTGCCAGCAGTGAAGGGGGCCTGACTGAAGCTTTCTTT.